The source of this TCR beta chain is a study of blood T cell repertoires in COVID-19. This clone was recorded once. In the source study's methods: Reference gene primer amplification gave estimated nucleated cell counts. Sequenced by immunoSEQ multiplex PCR; TCRdb stores in-frame clones only, minus some. V and J calls and clone size come straight from that table; D and trimming were deduced from the DNA. The repertoire consists of roughly 100,000 clones, with about 75% occurring once and the leading ten covering 5% to 6.5%. The specimen sequenced was peripheral blood. The sequence was obtained from an elderly man with acute or convalescent COVID-19.

The CDR3 spells CASSRSGSNQPQHF. The CDR3 DNA is TGTGCCAGTAGTAGGTCCGGGAGCAATCAGCCCCAGCATTTT. This chain joins TRBV19 and TRBJ1-5, with D uncertain. Germline V lookup: CDR1 LNHDA, CDR2 SQIVND (reference sequence). V was pared by 4 bases and J by 1 base, with 8 bases between. The CDR3 has 14 amino acids.